Listed below are T cell receptor beta chains from one sample, sequenced in a study of blood T cell repertoires in COVID-19. Assay used: immunoSEQ multiplex PCR; TCRdb lists only in-frame clones, some missing. The table records under 450,000 clones, 80% to 90% of them present only once. Sequenced input: peripheral blood. The receptors here all came from an older woman with COVID-19, enrolled during active disease. The CDR3 runs from the conserved cysteine through the conserved F or W. D genes are given only for firm matches. Some rows mark clone size as missing; the rest say once, few, many or name a class of expanded clone.

J gene	D gene	V gene	clone size	CDR3 protein	CDR3 DNA
TRBJ1-2	-	TRBV19	-	CASSILQGLSYGYTF	TGTGCCAGTAGTATACTCCAGGGCCTGAGCTATGGCTACACCTTC
TRBJ2-2	TRBD1	TRBV5-5	-	CASSWGTGEYTGELFF	TGTGCCAGCAGCTGGGGGACAGGGGAATACACCGGGGAGCTGTTTTTT
TRBJ1-4	TRBD1	TRBV4-1	once	CASSWTGTGREKLFF	TGCGCCAGCAGCTGGACCGGGACAGGGAGGGAAAAACTGTTTTTT
TRBJ2-5	TRBD2	TRBV2	-	CASGTNSLQETQYF	TGTGCCAGCGGGACTAACTCGCTTCAAGAGACCCAGTACTTC
TRBJ2-6	-	TRBV7-3	-	CASSLTAGSFLGNVLTF	TGTGCCAGCAGCTTGACGGCAGGTTCATTTTTGGGCAACGTCCTGACTTTC
TRBJ1-1	-	TRBV6-2/TRBV6-3	few	CASSYSRRRAFF	TGTGCCAGCAGTTACTCGAGGAGGCGGGCTTTCTTT
TRBJ2-7	TRBD1	TRBV30	-	CAWTGGAYGYEQYF	TGTGCCTGGACAGGGGGCGCATATGGTTACGAGCAGTACTTC
TRBJ1-2	-	TRBV23-1	once	CASSRYSAGYTF	TGCGCCAGCAGTCGATACTCCGCAGGCTACACCTTC
TRBJ1-5	TRBD1	TRBV12-3/TRBV12-4	-	CASREQGGQPQHF	TGTGCCAGCAGAGAACAGGGGGGTCAGCCCCAGCATTTT
TRBJ2-5	-	TRBV9	-	CASSPWDSGGETQYF	TGTGCCAGCAGCCCATGGGACTCCGGCGGGGAGACCCAGTACTTC
TRBJ2-1	TRBD2	TRBV7-7	-	CASSPYAGAGGQSEQFF	TGTGCCAGCAGCCCATACGCGGGGGCGGGGGGGCAGAGTGAGCAGTTCTTC
TRBJ1-2	TRBD1	TRBV5-6	once	CASSSATGGGYGYTF	TGTGCCAGCAGCTCCGCGACAGGGGGTGGCTATGGCTACACCTTC
TRBJ2-3	TRBD2	TRBV4-3	-	CASSQVGTSDADTQYF	TGCGCCAGCAGCCAAGTGGGGACTAGCGATGCCGATACGCAGTATTTT
TRBJ1-5	-	TRBV5-1	-	CASSLDLGGNQPQHF	TGCGCCAGCAGCTTGGACCTGGGGGGGAATCAGCCCCAGCATTTT
TRBJ2-2	-	TRBV6-5	-	CASTIGGHTGELFF	TGTGCCAGCACCATCGGGGGGCACACCGGGGAGCTGTTTTTT
TRBJ2-1	TRBD2	TRBV5-8	-	CASSPAGAGVYNEQFF	TGTGCCAGCAGCCCCGCTGGTGCGGGGGTCTACAATGAGCAGTTCTTC
TRBJ2-7	TRBD1	TRBV5-6	-	CASSYPGQGPYEQYF	TGTGCCAGCAGCTACCCCGGACAGGGCCCCTACGAGCAGTACTTC
TRBJ1-3	-	TRBV18	-	CADQLNLRERSSGNTIYF	TGTGCCGATCAACTAAACCTGAGGGAGAGGAGCTCTGGAAACACCATATATTTT
TRBJ2-7	-	TRBV7-6	-	CASSPPGTNEQYF	TGTGCCAGCAGCCCCCCAGGTACGAACGAGCAGTACTTC
TRBJ1-2	TRBD1	TRBV2	once	CASSMTGNYGYTF	TGTGCCAGCAGCATGACAGGGAACTATGGCTACACCTTC
TRBJ2-2	-	TRBV5-1	few	CASSLAPPRHINTGELFF	TGCGCCAGCAGCTTGGCGCCTCCTCGACACATTAACACCGGGGAGCTGTTTTTT
TRBJ1-2	-	TRBV20-1	once	CSASSGIRITF	TGCAGTGCTTCTTCCGGGATCCGGATCACCTTC
TRBJ1-1	TRBD1	TRBV14	-	CASSRTQGGNTEAFF	TGTGCCAGCAGCCGGACACAGGGGGGGAACACTGAAGCTTTCTTT
TRBJ1-5	-	TRBV18	few	CASSSTENREGPQHF	TGTGCCAGCTCATCTACAGAGAACAGGGAGGGGCCCCAGCATTTT
TRBJ2-7	TRBD1	TRBV19	-	CASSPGQGPAEQYF	TGTGCCAGTAGTCCAGGACAGGGGCCTGCCGAGCAGTACTTC
TRBJ1-1	TRBD1	TRBV11-2	-	CASSLTTGTGGAFF	TGTGCCAGCAGCTTAACTACCGGGACAGGCGGAGCTTTCTTT
TRBJ2-7	-	TRBV6-2/TRBV6-3	-	CASSYRVGTPGEQYF	TGTGCCAGCAGTTACAGGGTAGGGACACCGGGCGAGCAGTACTTC
TRBJ1-4	-	TRBV18	-	CASSPIEGEKLFF	TGTGCCAGCTCACCAATTGAGGGAGAAAAACTGTTTTTT
TRBJ2-7	TRBD1	TRBV7-2	-	CASSSTGGGFEQYF	TGTGCCAGCAGCTCGACAGGGGGGGGATTTGAGCAGTACTTC
TRBJ1-2	TRBD1	TRBV18	-	CASSQGTGLDYGYTF	TGTGCCAGCTCGCAAGGGACAGGGTTAGACTATGGCTACACCTTC
TRBJ2-1	-	TRBV7-3	-	CASSLQGSSSYNEQFF	TGTGCCAGCAGCTTGCAGGGCTCCAGCTCCTACAATGAGCAGTTCTTC
TRBJ2-5	-	TRBV30	-	CAWRTGVAGARETQYF	TGTGCCTGGAGGACAGGGGTAGCGGGCGCAAGAGAGACCCAGTACTTC
TRBJ1-6	-	TRBV9	-	CASSEGVGFNSPLHF	TGTGCCAGCAGCGAGGGGGTAGGTTTTAATTCACCCCTCCACTTT
TRBJ1-2	-	TRBV4-2	-	CASSQEFSAGLNYGYTF	TGTGCCAGCAGCCAAGAGTTCTCGGCAGGGCTAAACTATGGCTACACCTTC
TRBJ2-5	-	TRBV11-2	-	CASSFTIKETQYF	TGTGCCAGCAGCTTTACTATAAAAGAGACCCAGTACTTC
TRBJ1-3	-	TRBV3-1/TRBV3-2	-	CASSRQGNTIYF	TGTGCCAGCAGCCGACAGGGAAACACCATATATTTT
TRBJ2-2	-	TRBV6-4	-	CASSESLFLNTGELFF	TGTGCCAGCAGTGAGTCCCTTTTCCTCAACACCGGGGAGCTGTTTTTT
TRBJ1-2	TRBD1	TRBV19	-	CASRIWGQVESYTF	TGTGCCAGTAGGATCTGGGGACAGGTCGAGAGCTACACCTTC
TRBJ2-7	TRBD1	TRBV7-8	-	CASSLGTGILYEQYF	TGTGCCAGCAGCCTCGGGACAGGGATTTTGTACGAGCAGTACTTC
TRBJ2-5	-	TRBV6-5	-	CASSYRAGETQYF	TGTGCCAGCAGTTACCGGGCGGGAGAGACCCAGTACTTC
TRBJ2-5	-	TRBV4-2	-	CASSQASGAPVGETQYF	TGTGCCAGCAGCCAAGCGTCAGGGGCCCCGGTGGGGGAGACCCAGTACTTC
TRBJ1-1	-	TRBV7-9	-	CASSKTRVVNTEAFF	TGTGCCAGCAGCAAAACCAGGGTCGTGAACACTGAAGCTTTCTTT
TRBJ1-4	-	TRBV7-9	-	CASSSSGGGDEKLFF	TGTGCCAGCAGCTCATCCGGGGGAGGGGATGAAAAACTGTTTTTT
TRBJ1-5	TRBD1	TRBV9	-	CASSSTGTGGQPQHF	TGTGCCAGCAGCTCCACCGGGACAGGGGGCCAGCCCCAGCATTTT
TRBJ1-2	-	TRBV28	-	CASSPGESLYGYTF	TGTGCCAGCAGCCCGGGGGAGTCCCTCTATGGCTACACCTTC
TRBJ2-5	TRBD2	TRBV3-1/TRBV3-2	many	CASSQALIRGGGETQYF	TGTGCCAGCAGCCAAGCCTTGATCCGGGGGGGTGGCGAGACCCAGTACTTC
TRBJ1-1	TRBD1	TRBV11-3	-	CASSTGQGTEAFF	TGTGCCAGCAGCACCGGACAGGGAACTGAAGCTTTCTTT
TRBJ2-6	-	TRBV18	few	CASFTSNSGANVLTF	TGTGCCAGCTTCACCTCTAATTCTGGGGCCAACGTCCTGACTTTC
TRBJ2-7	TRBD1	TRBV30	once	CAWSFLGTGSYEQYF	TGTGCCTGGAGTTTTTTGGGGACAGGGTCCTACGAGCAGTACTTC
TRBJ2-7	-	TRBV3-1/TRBV3-2	-	CASSHTASYEQYF	TGTGCCAGCAGCCATACAGCCTCCTACGAGCAGTACTTC
TRBJ1-5	TRBD1	TRBV3-1/TRBV3-2	few	CASKGAGQPQHF	TGTGCCAGCAAGGGGGCCGGACAGCCCCAGCATTTT
TRBJ1-1	-	TRBV7-9	-	CASSPPRTANTEAFF	TGTGCCAGCAGCCCCCCACGGACAGCGAACACTGAAGCTTTCTTT
TRBJ1-6	TRBD1	TRBV5-1	-	CASSLGTGFSPLHF	TGCGCCAGCAGCTTGGGGACAGGTTTCTCACCCCTCCACTTT